This T cell receptor beta chain was identified during a study of cytomegalovirus exposure and HLA in healthy donors. General study points: Productive status was seen about 87% or about 30% of the time for most TCR beta V segments in an earlier analysis. A few chains linked to CMV were shown in vitro to be specific for CMV antigens. The sole available immune exposure information was CMV serostatus.

With 60 Vbeta and 13 Jbeta primers, the PCR was carried out. Using immunoSEQ multiplex PCR, the repertoire was profiled, and TCRdb retains in-frame clones only, with some absent. The sample holds 150,000 to 200,000 clones, approximately 86% seen once. Note on this clone: Its cognate antigen is unknown.

The trim removed 5 bases at V and 2 bases at J, leaving 18 bases unmatched. Germline V CDR1 and CDR2: GTSNPN, SVGIG (reference sequence). The CDR3 runs 19 residues. Sequencing used PBMCs. This sequence was found in a young woman in good health and CMV-seronegative. The genes are TRBV30 and TRBJ2-3; 11 bases fit TRBD2. CDR3 nucleotides: TGTGCCTGGGGCCGGTGGAGGGTAGCGGGAGGGCACAACACAGATACGCAGTATTTT. Translation: CAWGRWRVAGGHNTDTQYF.